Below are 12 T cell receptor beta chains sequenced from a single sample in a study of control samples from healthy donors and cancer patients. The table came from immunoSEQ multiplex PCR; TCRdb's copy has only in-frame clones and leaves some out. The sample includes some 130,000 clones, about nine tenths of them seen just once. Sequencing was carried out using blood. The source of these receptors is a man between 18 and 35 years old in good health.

The CDR3 loop reads CATSRQENTEAFF. CDR3 DNA: TGTGCCACCAGTAGACAGGAGAACACTGAAGCTTTCTTT. The chain employs TRBV15 and TRBJ1-1; possible D gene TRBD1, 6 bases. Trimming shortened V by 6 bases and J by 1 base, and 9 bases separated the two germline ends. CDR3 length: 13 amino acids. Germline-derived CDR1 and CDR2 are LNHNV and YYDKDF (reference sequence).

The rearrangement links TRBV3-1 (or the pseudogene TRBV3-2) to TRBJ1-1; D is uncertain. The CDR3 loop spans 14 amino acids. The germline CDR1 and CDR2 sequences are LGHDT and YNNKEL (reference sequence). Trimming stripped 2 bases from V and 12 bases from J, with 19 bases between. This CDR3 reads CASSQWDSRFHTFF. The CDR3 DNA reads TGTGCCAGCAGCCAATGGGATAGCCGCTTCCATACTTTCTTT.

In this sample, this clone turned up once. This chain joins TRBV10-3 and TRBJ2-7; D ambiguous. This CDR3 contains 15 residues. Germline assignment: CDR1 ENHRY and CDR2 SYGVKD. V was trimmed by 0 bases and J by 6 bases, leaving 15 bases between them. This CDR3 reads CAISESPAGLGEQYF. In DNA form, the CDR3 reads TGTGCCATCAGTGAGTCCCCTGCCGGGCTGGGCGAGCAGTACTTC.

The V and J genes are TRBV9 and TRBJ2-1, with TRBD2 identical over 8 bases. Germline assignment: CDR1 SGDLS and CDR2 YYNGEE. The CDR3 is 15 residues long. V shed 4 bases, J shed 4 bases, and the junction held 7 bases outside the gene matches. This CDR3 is CASSLGVAGYNEQFF. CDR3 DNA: TGTGCCAGCAGCCTCGGGGTAGCGGGGTACAATGAGCAGTTCTTC.

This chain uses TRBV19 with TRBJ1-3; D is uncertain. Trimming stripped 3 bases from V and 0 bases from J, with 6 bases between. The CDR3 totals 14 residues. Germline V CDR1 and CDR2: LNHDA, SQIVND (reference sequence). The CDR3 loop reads CASSMLDSGNTIYF. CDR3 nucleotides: TGTGCCAGTAGTATGTTGGACTCTGGAAACACCATATATTTT.

The CDR3 reads CASSQDLPGGSYEQYF. CDR3 nucleotides: TGTGCCAGCAGCCAAGATCTTCCGGGTGGGTCCTACGAGCAGTACTTC. The chain carries TRBV3-1 (or the pseudogene TRBV3-2) and TRBJ2-7; D unresolved. The V end lost 0 bases, the J end lost 1 base, and 13 bases lay between the germline ends. Germline values: CDR1 LGHDT, CDR2 YNNKEL (reference sequence). This CDR3 region has 16 residues.

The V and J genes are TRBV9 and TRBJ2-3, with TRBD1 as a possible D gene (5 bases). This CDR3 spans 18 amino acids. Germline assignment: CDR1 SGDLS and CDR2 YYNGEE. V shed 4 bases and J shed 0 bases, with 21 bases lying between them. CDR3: CASSLPRGALSSTDTQYF. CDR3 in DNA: TGTGCCAGCAGCCTTCCCCGTGGGGCTCTCTCTAGCACAGATACGCAGTATTTT.

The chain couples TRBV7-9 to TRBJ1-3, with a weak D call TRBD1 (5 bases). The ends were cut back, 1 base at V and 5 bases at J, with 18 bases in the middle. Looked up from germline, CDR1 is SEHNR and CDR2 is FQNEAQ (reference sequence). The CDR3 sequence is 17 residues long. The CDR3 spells CASSLVPPGTIRNTIYF. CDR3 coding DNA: TGTGCCAGCAGCTTAGTACCGCCGGGGACTATCAGAAACACCATATATTTT.

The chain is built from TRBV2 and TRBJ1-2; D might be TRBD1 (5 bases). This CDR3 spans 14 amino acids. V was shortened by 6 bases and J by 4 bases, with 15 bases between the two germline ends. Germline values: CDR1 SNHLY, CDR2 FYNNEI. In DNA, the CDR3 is TGTGCCAGCAGGGACATTCCGGCTTCCTATGGCTACACCTTC. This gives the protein CASRDIPASYGYTF.

This chain's CDR3 is CASSVGGGADTQYF. CDR3 bases: TGTGCCAGCAGCGTAGGCGGGGGGGCAGATACGCAGTATTTT. The rearrangement links TRBV9 to TRBJ2-3, with TRBD2 matching over 9 bases. The CDR3 sequence is 14 residues long. After removal of 0 bases from V and 4 bases from J, the junction contained 0 bases not matched to a gene. Germline CDR1 reads SGDLS; CDR2 reads YYNGEE.

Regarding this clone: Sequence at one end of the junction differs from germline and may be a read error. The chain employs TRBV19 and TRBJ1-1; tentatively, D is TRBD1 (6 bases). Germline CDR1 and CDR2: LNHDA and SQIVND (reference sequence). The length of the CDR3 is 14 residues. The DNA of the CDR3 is TGTGCCAGTAGTATTGTCACAGGGAACGCTGAAGCTTTCTTT. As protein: CASSIVTGNAEAFF.

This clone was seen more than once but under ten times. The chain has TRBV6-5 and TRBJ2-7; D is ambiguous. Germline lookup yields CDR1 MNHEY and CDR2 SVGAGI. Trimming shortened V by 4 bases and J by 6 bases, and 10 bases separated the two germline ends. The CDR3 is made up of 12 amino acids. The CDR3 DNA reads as TGTGCCAGCAGTTCCTCCACTGGCGAGCAGTACTTC. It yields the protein CASSSSTGEQYF.